This TCR beta chain was recovered during a study of regulatory T cells in long-lasting Graves disease. Study details: Recently diagnosed Graves' patients had received antithyroid drugs for under 3 months.

As to this clonotype: Its antigen is as yet unknown.

The CDR3 is made up of 15 amino acids. Germline V gene data show CDR1 as SGHDN and CDR2 as FVKESK. Losses at the gene ends were 3 bases for V and 7 bases for J; bases not matched to a gene: 6. Researchers made TCR beta libraries by using iRepertoire HTBI primers and running Arm-PCR on CDR3 regions. TCRdb re-analysed the multiplex PCR reads in MiXCR, keeping a single row per CDR3 protein. The sample lists approximately 400,000 distinct CDR3 sequences, approximately 12% seen once, with about 19% in the top ten. Time point given: newly diagnosed GD, antithyroid drugs for less than 3 months. Scientists built the TCR library using RNA that was extracted from PBMCs. Overall study findings and caveats: Lower TCR diversity characterized persistent Graves' patients relative to newly diagnosed patients. Peripheral blood was the sole material, not thyroid tissue.

The sample was also linked to a second study, of T cells in Graves' hyperthyroidism and ophthalmopathy. From that study: Those with hyperthyroidism were 18 to 65 years old, newly diagnosed, and ill for under 2 months.

The clonotype originates from a woman aged 18-35 years with Graves disease. Sequences were derived from peripheral blood mononuclear cells (PBMCs), sampled at new diagnosis, from a patient treated with antithyroid drugs. V is TRBV14 and J is TRBJ2-2, with 9 bases identical to TRBD1. Here the CDR3 reads CASSHLTGGHGELFF. The CDR3 DNA reads TGTGCCAGCAGCCACCTGACAGGGGGTCACGGGGAGCTGTTTTTT.